These 18 T cell receptor beta chains were all obtained from the same sample, sequenced in a study of blood T cell repertoires in COVID-19. The protocol was immunoSEQ multiplex PCR, while the TCRdb copy is restricted to in-frame clones and leaves out a portion. Of under 350,000 clones listed, roughly 91% were seen once; the top ten hold about 4.6%. The sequenced sample consisted of peripheral blood. The receptors shown here come from a man in his forties with acute or convalescent COVID-19.

V is TRBV29-1 and J is TRBJ2-1; D might be TRBD1 (5 bases). The length of the CDR3 is 13 residues. CDR1 and CDR2 from the germline V gene are SQVTM and ANQGSEA. Trimming shortened V by 2 bases and J by 15 bases, and 20 bases separated the two germline ends. CDR3 DNA sequence: TGCAGCGTTGAAAGACAGCTGCTGGGCGATTGGTTCTTC. Translated, it gives CSVERQLLGDWFF.

The gene calls are TRBV6-5 and TRBJ1-3; D unresolved. This CDR3 is built from 14 residues. Germline V lookup: CDR1 MNHEY, CDR2 SVGAGI. Trimming stripped 7 bases from V and 3 bases from J, with 13 bases between. The CDR3 coding sequence is TGTGCCAGCATTGGGCCCGGGAATGGAAACACCATATATTTT. Protein: CASIGPGNGNTIYF.

The table lists this clone with a count of one. The V gene is TRBV6-5, the J gene TRBJ1-2; D remains unclear. Germline CDR1 reads MNHEY; CDR2 reads SVGAGI. The CDR3 covers 16 residues. Trimming took off 0 bases at V and 8 bases at J, with 19 bases between the two ends. This CDR3 reads CASSYSLAPFPRGYTF. The CDR3, as DNA: TGTGCCAGCAGTTACTCTTTGGCCCCGTTCCCCAGAGGCTACACCTTC.

V and J are TRBV19 and TRBJ2-1; D unresolved. The CDR3 totals 14 residues. Germline values: CDR1 LNHDA, CDR2 SQIVND (reference sequence). V gave up 5 bases and J gave up 7 bases, with 15 bases separating them. CDR3 DNA: TGTGCCAGTAGTCAGGCAGGTTCAAAAAATGAGCAGTTCTTC. It yields the protein CASSQAGSKNEQFF. Together with reference TRBV19 and TRBJ2-1, the CDR3 gives the full variable domain: DGGITQSPKYLFRKEGQNVTLSCEQNLNHDAMYWYRQDPGQGLRLIYYSQIVNDFQKGDIAEGYSVSREKKESFPLTVTSAQKNPTAFYLCASSQAGSKNEQFFGPGTRLTVL.

The chain recombines TRBV2 with TRBJ1-5, with D possibly matching TRBD1 (5 bases). Trimming removed 4 bases at V and 4 bases at J, with 17 bases between. The CDR3 runs to 16 residues. The germline gives CDR1 SNHLY, CDR2 FYNNEI. The CDR3 protein is CASSGRGGVGNQPQHF. CDR3 nucleotides: TGTGCCAGCAGTGGGAGGGGAGGGGTCGGAAATCAGCCCCAGCATTTT.

The genes are TRBV7-9 and TRBJ1-4; D ambiguous. Trimming took 3 bases from V and 10 from J, leaving 6 bases between them. There are 11 residues in the CDR3. Per the germline V gene, CDR1 is SEHNR and CDR2 is FQNEAQ (reference sequence). The CDR3 coding sequence is TGTGCCAGCAGCTTCGGAGGAAAACTGTTTTTT. Its translation: CASSFGGKLFF.

The chain combines TRBV3-1 (or the pseudogene TRBV3-2) with TRBJ2-3; TRBD1 agrees at 10 bases. The CDR3 consists of 16 residues. From germline, CDR1 is LGHDT and CDR2 YNNKEL (reference sequence). Trimming removed 4 bases from V and 3 bases from J; junction bases left unmatched: 7. As DNA, the CDR3 is TGTGCCAGCAGCCCACCGCCGGGACAGGGGACAGATACGCAGTATTTT. It translates to CASSPPPGQGTDTQYF.

This chain uses TRBV25-1 with TRBJ2-1; possible D gene TRBD1, 6 bases. Germline values: CDR1 MGHDK, CDR2 SYGVNS. The CDR3 totals 15 residues. V lost 6 bases and J 7 bases, leaving 19 bases between the germline ends. DNA for the CDR3: TGTGCCAGCAGCCTCGGGACACCGAAGGTAAATGAGCAGTTCTTC. It specifies CASSLGTPKVNEQFF.

The CDR3 coding sequence is TGTGCCAGCAGTTACTCTAGGACAGGGTCGTCTGAAGCTTTCTTT. Translation gives CASSYSRTGSSEAFF. The chain recombines TRBV6-6 with TRBJ1-1; 8 nucleotides line up with TRBD1. Germline-derived CDR1 and CDR2 are MNHNY and SVGAGI (reference sequence). The V and J ends lost 0 bases and 6 bases, in that order; junction bases with no gene match: 6. The CDR3 consists of 15 residues.

The chain links TRBV9 to TRBJ2-7, with TRBD2 identical over 7 bases. This CDR3 contains 14 residues. The trim removed 4 bases at V and 6 bases at J, leaving 10 bases unmatched. Germline V gene data show CDR1 as SGDLS and CDR2 as YYNGEE. The CDR3: CASSPRGSKGEQYF. The CDR3 DNA reads as TGTGCCAGCAGCCCGCGGGGGTCGAAGGGCGAGCAGTACTTC.

V and J are TRBV24-1 and TRBJ2-1, with 8 bases that match TRBD1. The CDR3 contains 13 residues. Germline V CDR1 and CDR2: KGHDR, SFDVKD. J gave up 9 bases and V 8 bases, and 8 bases lay outside the gene matches. The CDR3 nucleotides read TGTGCCACCACAGGCAGGGGGCAAGGTGAGCAGTTCTTC. Amino acid sequence: CATTGRGQGEQFF.

The chain uses TRBV19 and TRBJ1-2, with D possibly TRBD1 on 5 matching bases. Germline V gives CDR1 LNHDA, CDR2 SQIVND (reference sequence). Trimming removed 8 bases from V and 9 bases from J, with 19 bases in between. The CDR3 extends over 13 amino acids. The CDR3 nucleotides read TGTGCCAGTGGTGGGGCCTCCTCTATGAGCTACACCTTC. Translated, it gives CASGGASSMSYTF.

The genes are TRBV30 and TRBJ1-1, with TRBD1 identical over 8 bases. The CDR3 consists of 15 residues. V lost 3 bases, J lost 0 bases, and 6 bases stayed unmatched. Germline V CDR1 and CDR2: GTSNPN, SVGIG (reference sequence). The CDR3, as DNA: TGTGCCTGGAGGGGGGACAGGATCCTGAACACTGAAGCTTTCTTT. Its protein is CAWRGDRILNTEAFF.

In its sample, this clone was seen once. The chain is built from TRBV10-3 and TRBJ2-1; TRBD1 matches 7 bases. Trimming took 8 bases from V and 7 from J; bases not matched to a gene: 5. Germline V gene data show CDR1 as ENHRY and CDR2 as SYGVKD. This CDR3 has 12 residues. CDR3 in amino acids: CAIWDRNNEQFF. CDR3 sequence (DNA): TGTGCCATCTGGGACAGAAATAATGAGCAGTTCTTC.

There are a few counts of this clone. The chain combines TRBV2 with TRBJ2-1; 8 bases agree with TRBD1. This CDR3 is 14 amino acids long. The germline V gene encodes CDR1 SNHLY and CDR2 FYNNEI. The V and J ends lost 5 bases and 8 bases, in that order; junction bases with no gene match: 8. The CDR3 protein is CASSSGGDWDEQFF. Written as DNA, the CDR3 is TGTGCCAGCAGTTCAGGGGGCGATTGGGATGAGCAGTTCTTC.

This chain connects TRBV27 to TRBJ2-1, with 9 bases identical to TRBD2. Per germline, CDR1 MNHEY and CDR2 SMNVEV (reference sequence). This CDR3 has 15 residues. Trimming took 4 bases from V and 7 from J; bases not matched to a gene: 8. The CDR3: CASSSLAGGRNEQFF. CDR3 bases: TGTGCCAGCAGTTCCTTGGCGGGGGGGCGTAATGAGCAGTTCTTC.

The chain has TRBV5-1 and TRBJ1-4; D possibly corresponds to TRBD1 (6 bases). Germline CDR1 is SGHRS and CDR2 is YFSETQ. The CDR3 contains 15 residues. The ends were cut back, 2 bases at V and 3 bases at J, with 11 bases in the middle. CDR3 protein: CASSLDRPPNEKLFF. The DNA of the CDR3 is TGCGCCAGCAGCTTAGACAGGCCGCCTAATGAAAAACTGTTTTTT.

This clone was recorded a few times. The V call is TRBV3-1 (or the pseudogene TRBV3-2), the J call TRBJ1-6, with D hard to call. Trimming shortened V by 1 base and J by 10 bases, and 8 bases separated the two germline ends. The CDR3 runs to 13 residues. Germline CDR1 LGHDT, CDR2 YNNKEL (reference sequence). Here the CDR3 DNA reads TGTGCCAGCAGCCAAGCCGACTTCTCACCCCTCCACTTT. This gives the protein CASSQADFSPLHF.